A single sample is the source of the 10 T cell receptor beta chains below, sequenced in a study of control samples from healthy donors and cancer patients. The protocol was immunoSEQ multiplex PCR, while the TCRdb copy is restricted to in-frame clones and leaves out a portion. The sample has 60,000 to 70,000 clones; approximately 88% are singletons. Sequencing input: PBMCs. The receptors shown here come from a woman between 45 and 65 years old with lung cancer.

For this clone: At one boundary the junction diverges from the germline segment, which might be a read error. The V gene is TRBV2, the J gene TRBJ1-5, with a possible D match to TRBD1 (5 bases). The CDR3 runs to 14 residues. Germline V gene data show CDR1 as SNHLY and CDR2 as FYNNEI. CDR3 sequence reads: CASSGGAGKQPQHF. The CDR3 DNA reads as TGTGCCAGCAGTGGCGGGGCAGGCAAACAGCCCCAGCATTTT.

The genes are TRBV18 and TRBJ1-1; the D is unclear. The CDR3 is 15 residues long. CDR1 and CDR2 (germline): KGHSH, LQKENI. Between the trimmed V and J ends, which lost 1 base and 1 base, there was a span of 10 bases. This chain's CDR3 is CASSPLAAWNTEAFF. In DNA, the CDR3 is TGTGCCAGCTCACCACTGGCGGCGTGGAACACTGAAGCTTTCTTT.

This clone was seen more than once but under ten times. CDR3 protein: CASRGHLSNQPQHF. CDR3 coding DNA: TGTGCCAGCAGGGGACACCTTAGCAATCAGCCCCAGCATTTT. The rearrangement links TRBV2 to TRBJ1-5; D is perhaps TRBD1 (6 bases). The V and J ends lost 6 bases and 0 bases respectively, with 9 bases between them. CDR3 length: 14 amino acids. Germline V gene sequence: CDR1 SNHLY, CDR2 FYNNEI.

The chain carries TRBV5-1 and TRBJ1-1, with unresolved D. This CDR3 region has 14 residues. Germline V gene lookup returns CDR1 SGHRS and CDR2 YFSETQ. With 7 bases removed from V and 3 bases from J, the gap between germline ends came to 16 bases. Written as DNA, the CDR3 is TGCGCCAGCCACCGGGGAGACGGTGACACTGAAGCTTTCTTT. Translated: CASHRGDGDTEAFF.

The chain employs TRBV3-1 (or the pseudogene TRBV3-2) and TRBJ2-1; a possible D gene is TRBD2 (6 bases). Trimming removed 0 bases from V and 6 bases from J, with 18 bases in between. Germline loops: CDR1 LGHDT, CDR2 YNNKEL (reference sequence). This CDR3 region has 17 residues. CDR3 loop: CASSQEYRWRACNEQFF. The CDR3 nucleotides are TGTGCCAGCAGCCAAGAGTACAGGTGGAGGGCATGCAATGAGCAGTTCTTC.

This clone has more than one count but fewer than ten. CDR3 nucleotides: TGTGCCAGCAGCTTGGCCGGGGGGGTGGAAGATACGCAGTATTTT. Protein product: CASSLAGGVEDTQYF. This rearrangement joins TRBV5-6 to TRBJ2-3, with 8 bases that match TRBD2. V was clipped by 0 bases and J by 5 bases; unmatched bases: 5. The CDR3 extends over 15 amino acids. Germline V gene sequence: CDR1 SGHDT, CDR2 YYEEEE. Looking up the rest from reference TRBV5-6 and TRBJ2-3 gives the full variable domain: DAGVTQSPTHLIKTRGQQVTLRCSPKSGHDTVSWYQQALGQGPQFIFQYYEEEERQRGNFPDRFSGHQFPNYSSELNVNALLLGDSALYLCASSLAGGVEDTQYFGPGTRLTVL.

A single count supports this clone. This rearrangement joins TRBV19 to TRBJ2-3, with a possible D match to TRBD1 (6 bases). V lost 5 bases and J lost 1, with 16 bases in between. Germline V lookup: CDR1 LNHDA, CDR2 SQIVND (reference sequence). The CDR3 extends over 16 amino acids. The CDR3 region has the DNA TGTGCCAGTAGTCATATCACAGGGCTGGGCACAGATACGCAGTATTTT. Translation: CASSHITGLGTDTQYF.

V usage is TRBV7-2 and J usage is TRBJ1-2; 10 bases are shared with TRBD1. Germline loops: CDR1 SGHTA, CDR2 FQGNSA. Trimming removed 5 bases from V and 5 bases from J; junction bases left unmatched: 8. The CDR3 has 15 residues. CDR3 loop: CASSLLLDRGYGYTF. Here the CDR3 DNA reads TGTGCCAGCAGCCTACTTTTGGACAGGGGGTATGGCTACACCTTC.

CDR3 sequence: CASSPYEGQGNTGELFF. CDR3 nucleotides: TGTGCCAGCAGCCCCTATGAGGGACAGGGGAACACCGGGGAGCTGTTTTTT. The chain is built from TRBV14 and TRBJ2-2; 9 bases line up with TRBD1. The V gene's germline CDR1 is SGHDN and CDR2 FVKESK. J lost 1 base, V lost 4 bases, and 7 bases had no gene match. This CDR3 comprises 17 residues.

The chain links TRBV28 to TRBJ1-4; D perhaps matches TRBD1 (6 bases). V lost 6 bases and J 6 bases, leaving 17 bases between the germline ends. Per the germline V gene, CDR1 is MDHEN and CDR2 is SYDVKM. CDR3 size: 15 residues. The CDR3 DNA reads as TGTGCCAGCAGCCGATATCAGGGGTATGATGAAAAACTGTTTTTT. It encodes CASSRYQGYDEKLFF. Looking up the rest from reference TRBV28 and TRBJ1-4 gives the full variable domain: DVKVTQSSRYLVKRTGEKVFLECVQDMDHENMFWYRQDPGLGLRLIYFSYDVKMKEKGDIPEGYSVSREKKERFSLILESASTNQTSMYLCASSRYQGYDEKLFFGSGTQLSVL.